Detailed here is one TCR beta chain. Its antigen remains unknown. Sequenced by immunoSEQ multiplex PCR; TCRdb stores in-frame clones only, minus some. The sample lists more than 2,000 clones, around 80% seen once, with 11% in the top ten. The source of the sample is a study of T cell repertoires in ileal Crohn's disease. The study, taken as a whole, reports: Compared with non-smokers, active smokers at surgery showed more clonal expansions. High-frequency clones were more common in sorted CD8 than CD4 cells. All patients with clonality above 26.8% had endoscopic recurrence.

Germline assignment: CDR1 SEHNR and CDR2 FQNEAQ (reference sequence). The ends were cut back, 7 bases at V and 8 bases at J, with 14 bases in the middle. This CDR3 comprises 12 residues. The chain has TRBV7-9 and TRBJ1-2, with TRBD1 as a possible D gene (6 bases). The clonotype was recovered from an adult with Crohn's disease. The sample was ileal tissue. The CDR3 loop is CASTGPRGGYTF. In DNA, the CDR3 is TGTGCCAGCACCGGACCCAGGGGAGGCTACACCTTC.